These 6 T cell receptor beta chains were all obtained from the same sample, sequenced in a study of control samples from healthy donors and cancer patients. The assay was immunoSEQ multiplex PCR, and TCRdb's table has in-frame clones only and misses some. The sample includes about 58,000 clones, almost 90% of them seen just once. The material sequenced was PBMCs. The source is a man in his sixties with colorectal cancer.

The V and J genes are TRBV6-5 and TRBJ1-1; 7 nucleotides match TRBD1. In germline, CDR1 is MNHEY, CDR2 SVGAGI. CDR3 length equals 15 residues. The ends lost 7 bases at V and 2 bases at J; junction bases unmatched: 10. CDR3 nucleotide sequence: TGTGCCAGCAACACAGGGGTCTTGGGTAACACTGAAGCTTTCTTT. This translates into CASNTGVLGNTEAFF.

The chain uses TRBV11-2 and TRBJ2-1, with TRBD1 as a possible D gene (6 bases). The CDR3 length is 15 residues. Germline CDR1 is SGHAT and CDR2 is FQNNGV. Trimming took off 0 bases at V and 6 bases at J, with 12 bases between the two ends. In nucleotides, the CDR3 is TGTGCCAGCAGCTTAGAGGCCAGGGGTTTCAATGAGCAGTTCTTC. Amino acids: CASSLEARGFNEQFF.

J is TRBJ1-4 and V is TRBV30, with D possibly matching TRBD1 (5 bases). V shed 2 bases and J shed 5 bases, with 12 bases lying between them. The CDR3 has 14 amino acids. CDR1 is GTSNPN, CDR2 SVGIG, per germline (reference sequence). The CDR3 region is CAWSLTGLNEKLFF. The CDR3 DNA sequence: TGTGCCTGGAGTCTAACAGGCCTAAATGAAAAACTGTTTTTT.

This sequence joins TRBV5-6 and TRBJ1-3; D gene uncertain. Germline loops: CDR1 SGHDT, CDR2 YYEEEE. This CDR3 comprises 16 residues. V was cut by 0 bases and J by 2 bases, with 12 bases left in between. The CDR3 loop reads CASSLGRFWAGNTIYF. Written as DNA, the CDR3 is TGTGCCAGCAGCTTGGGAAGGTTCTGGGCTGGAAACACCATATATTTT.

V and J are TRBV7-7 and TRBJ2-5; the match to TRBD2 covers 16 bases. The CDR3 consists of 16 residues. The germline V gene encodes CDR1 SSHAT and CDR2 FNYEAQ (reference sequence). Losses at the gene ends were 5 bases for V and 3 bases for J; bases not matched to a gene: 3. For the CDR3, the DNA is TGTGCCAGCAGCCGAGGGACTAGCGGGGGGGAAGAGACCCAGTACTTC. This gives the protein CASSRGTSGGEETQYF.

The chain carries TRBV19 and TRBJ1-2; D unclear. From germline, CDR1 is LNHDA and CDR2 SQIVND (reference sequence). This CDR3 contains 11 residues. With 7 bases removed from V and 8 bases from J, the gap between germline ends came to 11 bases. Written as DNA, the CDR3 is TGTGCCAGTACCCATGGGGAGGGCTACACCTTC. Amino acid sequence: CASTHGEGYTF.